This T cell receptor (beta chain) stems from a study of CD8+CD57+ T cells in acquired aplastic anemia. About the research overall: CD4+ and CD8+ cells, once sorted, gave DNA averaging approximately 3 ug.

This clonotype was observed at least ten times. Its antigen is unknown. Study-level points and caveats: Patients and healthy controls showed no significant CD8+ Simpson's diversity difference. It was found that nearly 30 CD8+ CDR3 sequences were shared between patients and controls.

TCR beta VDJ combinations and CDR3 sequences were profiled from genomic DNA. Via MiXCR, TCRdb re-called the reads, giving one row per CDR3 protein. Seen here are 250,000 to 350,000 distinct CDR3 sequences, approximately 57% observed once, and the top ten hold 6.5% to 10%. Material for sequencing was sorted CD4+, CD8+, or CD8+CD57+ T cells (not recorded which) from PBMCs. This clonotype was sampled from a human donor with severe aplastic anemia or a healthy control (not recorded which).

This chain's CDR3 is CASSFPSGGAADTQYF. CDR3 DNA: TGTGCCAGCAGCTTTCCTAGCGGGGGGGCAGCAGATACGCAGTATTTT. J is TRBJ2-3 and V is TRBV11-2, with 12 bases lining up with TRBD2. The V and J ends lost 3 bases and 4 bases, in that order; junction bases with no gene match: 5. Germline CDR1 SGHAT, CDR2 FQNNGV. The CDR3 runs 16 residues. The full variable domain, with the rest looked up from reference TRBV11-2 and TRBJ2-3, is EAGVAQSPRYKIIEKRQSVAFWCNPISGHATLYWYQQILGQGPKLLIQFQNNGVVDDSQLPKDRFSAERLKGVDSTLKIQPAKLEDSAVYLCASSFPSGGAADTQYFGPGTRLTVL.